The 15 T cell receptor beta chains below all came from one sample that was sequenced in a study of CD8+ T cells in alopecia areata. It was cDNA, reverse transcribed from extracted RNA, that served as the sequencing template. Sequencing was performed with immunoSEQ multiplex PCR; in TCRdb, only in-frame clones are kept and a portion is missing. The sample has 150,000 to 200,000 clones, roughly 66% seen once. Sequenced material: CD8+ T cells sorted from blood, taken at week 0. The receptors derive from a human donor with alopecia areata.

This clone was recorded a few times. This rearrangement joins TRBV7-8 to TRBJ1-5; the D is unclear. Germline CDR1 and CDR2: SGHVS and FQNEAQ. With 1 base removed from V and 5 bases from J, the gap between germline ends came to 6 bases. The CDR3 runs to 13 residues. The CDR3 DNA reads TGTGCCAGCAGCTTAGGGGGAGATCAGCCCCAGCATTTT. Translating gives CASSLGGDQPQHF.

This chain uses TRBV4-1 with TRBJ2-7; D might be TRBD2 (5 bases). This CDR3 has 13 residues. V lost 4 bases and J 4 bases, leaving 11 bases between the germline ends. Germline CDR1 reads MGHRA; CDR2 reads YSYEKL. The CDR3 loop reads CASSPRGSYEQYF. CDR3 nucleotides: TGCGCCAGCAGCCCCCGGGGTTCGTACGAGCAGTACTTC.

A few counts support this clone. The CDR3 sequence: CSALQGALTSSYNEQFF. CDR3 nucleotide sequence: TGCAGCGCCCTTCAGGGAGCGCTTACCAGCTCCTACAATGAGCAGTTCTTC. This chain joins TRBV29-1 and TRBJ2-1; D possibly uses TRBD1 or TRBD2 (5 bases each). The CDR3 runs to 17 residues. Germline V gives CDR1 SQVTM, CDR2 ANQGSEA. The V gene lost 7 bases and the J gene lost 0 bases, with 22 bases spanning the gap.

This chain connects TRBV6-6 to TRBJ2-5, with D maybe TRBD2 (6 bases). Germline CDR1 and CDR2: MNHNY and SVGAGI (reference sequence). CDR3 length: 13 amino acids. The V end lost 6 bases, the J end lost 5 bases, and 13 bases lay between the germline ends. CDR3 amino acids: CASSLRLGETQYF. The CDR3 DNA reads as TGTGCCAGCAGCCTAAGACTAGGGGAGACCCAGTACTTC.

V usage is TRBV5-1 and J usage is TRBJ2-7; 9 bases map to TRBD1. The CDR3 has 14 amino acids. V gave up 6 bases and J gave up 7 bases; unmatched junction bases: 11. Germline CDR1 is SGHRS and CDR2 is YFSETQ. CDR3 region: CASTSGTGSREQYF. The CDR3 DNA sequence: TGCGCCAGCACCTCCGGGACAGGGTCGCGAGAGCAGTACTTC.

This chain joins TRBV28 and TRBJ1-6; D is unclear. The germline gives CDR1 MDHEN, CDR2 SYDVKM. The CDR3 covers 16 residues. Trimming pared 3 bases from V and 0 bases from J, leaving 9 bases between. The CDR3 DNA reads as TGTGCCAGCAGTTTGTGGGCAAGCTCCTATAATTCACCCCTCCACTTT. As protein: CASSLWASSYNSPLHF.

The V call is TRBV30, the J call TRBJ1-4; TRBD1 aligns across 8 bases. The germline V gene encodes CDR1 GTSNPN and CDR2 SVGIG (reference sequence). This CDR3 comprises 13 residues. Losses at the gene ends were 5 bases for V and 8 bases for J; bases not matched to a gene: 7. In DNA form, the CDR3 reads TGTGCCTGGTGCAACAGGGGGGACGAAAAACTGTTTTTT. Translation gives CAWCNRGDEKLFF. Together with reference TRBV30 and TRBJ1-4, the CDR3 gives the full variable domain: SQTIHQWPATLVQPVGSPLSLECTVEGTSNPNLYWYRQAAGRGLQLLFYSVGIGQISSEVPQNLSASRPQDRQFILSSKKLLLSDSGFYLCAWCNRGDEKLFFGSGTQLSVL.

This chain connects TRBV19 to TRBJ2-2; TRBD1 agrees at 8 bases. The V gene end was trimmed by 5 bases and the J gene end by 6 bases; junction bases not matched to a gene: 8. This CDR3 is built from 15 residues. Per germline, CDR1 LNHDA and CDR2 SQIVND (reference sequence). CDR3 nucleotides: TGTGCCAGTAGTTTCCTCACAGGGGGAGCCGGGGAGCTGTTTTTT. It translates to CASSFLTGGAGELFF.

The chain uses TRBV2 and TRBJ1-1; TRBD1 matches 9 bases. Germline CDR1 SNHLY, CDR2 FYNNEI. The V segment lost 3 bases and the J segment 2 bases; nucleotides outside the gene matches: 1. The CDR3 totals 14 residues. Written as DNA, the CDR3 is TGTGCCAGCAGTGAGGACAGGGGCAACACTGAAGCTTTCTTT. This translates into CASSEDRGNTEAFF.

This clone has just a few counts. V is TRBV19 and J is TRBJ2-7; D is unclear. The length of the CDR3 is 14 residues. The V and J ends lost 3 bases and 2 bases respectively, with 11 bases between them. CDR1 is LNHDA, CDR2 SQIVND, per germline (reference sequence). CDR3 coding DNA: TGTGCCAGTAGTATTTTGGTGTGGGCCTACGAGCAGTACTTC. Amino acid sequence: CASSILVWAYEQYF. The full variable domain, completed using reference TRBV19 and TRBJ2-7, is DGGITQSPKYLFRKEGQNVTLSCEQNLNHDAMYWYRQDPGQGLRLIYYSQIVNDFQKGDIAEGYSVSREKKESFPLTVTSAQKNPTAFYLCASSILVWAYEQYFGPGTRLTVT.

This chain connects TRBV5-1 to TRBJ1-1; D may be TRBD1 (6 bases). V lost 0 bases, J lost 4 bases, and 10 bases lay in between. There are 14 residues in the CDR3. The germline V gene encodes CDR1 SGHRS and CDR2 YFSETQ. Here the CDR3 reads CASSLVQGGTEAFF. Written as DNA, the CDR3 is TGCGCCAGCAGCTTGGTACAGGGCGGCACTGAAGCTTTCTTT.

Concerning this clone itself: A read error may account for a junction end that differs from germline. V gene TRBV29-1 combines with J gene TRBJ2-1; TRBD2 matches 8 bases. CDR3 length: 12 amino acids. The germline gives CDR1 SQVTM, CDR2 ANQGSEA. As DNA, the CDR3 is TGCAGCGCCACGGAGGGGCGGGGGGTCCAGCTCTTC. Its translation is CSATEGRGVQLF.

The chain uses TRBV2 and TRBJ1-6; D is unclear. This CDR3 comprises 15 residues. V shed 8 bases and J shed 7 bases, with 18 bases lying between them. Germline CDR1 SNHLY, CDR2 FYNNEI. The CDR3 loop reads CASLGWASKNSPLHF. In DNA form, the CDR3 reads TGTGCCAGCTTGGGGTGGGCCTCGAAGAATTCACCCCTCCACTTT. The variable domain in full, with the rest retrieved from reference TRBV2 and TRBJ1-6, is EPEVTQTPSHQVTQMGQEVILRCVPISNHLYFYWYRQILGQKVEFLVSFYNNEISEKSEIFDDQFSVERPDGSNFTLKIRSTKLEDSAMYFCASLGWASKNSPLHFGNGTRLTVT.

This chain's CDR3 is CASSGTTDTQYF. Written as DNA, the CDR3 is TGTGCCAGCAGCGGGACCACAGATACGCAGTATTTT. This rearrangement joins TRBV5-5 to TRBJ2-3; either TRBD1 or TRBD2 may fit D (5 bases each). The CDR3 loop spans 12 amino acids. CDR1 and CDR2 from the germline V gene are SGHKS and YYEKEE (reference sequence). V was trimmed by 4 bases and J by 2 bases, leaving 5 bases between them.

The chain joins TRBV7-6 to TRBJ2-5; D ambiguous. Germline V gene data show CDR1 as SGHVS and CDR2 as FNYEAQ. CDR3 size: 14 residues. Trimming left V 0 bases short and J 3 bases short, with 8 bases between. The CDR3 DNA reads TGTGCCAGCAGCTTAGCTCTTGGAGAAGAGACCCAGTACTTC. Translation: CASSLALGEETQYF.